This TCR beta chain was captured by sequencing in a study of blood T cell repertoires in COVID-19. Here immunoSEQ multiplex PCR was the method, and the copy in TCRdb shows in-frame clones only, minus some. This sample carries roughly 100,000 clones, approximately 90% of them seen once, and the ten largest clones take less than 6%. Germline values: CDR1 SGDLS, CDR2 YYNGEE. The CDR3 is made up of 16 amino acids. The junction had 5 bases not matched to a gene; V was cut back by 3 bases and J by 0 bases. The sample comprised peripheral blood. V and J are TRBV9 and TRBJ2-2; 7 bases agree with TRBD2. This receptor was taken from a woman aged 80 or over with active COVID-19. Here the CDR3 DNA reads TGTGCCAGCAGCGCGACTAGCAGCGCGAACACCGGGGAGCTGTTTTTT. It is translated as CASSATSSANTGELFF.